Shown below are 4 T cell receptor beta chains from a single sample sequenced in a study of regulatory T cells in long-lasting Graves disease. HTBI primers from iRepertoire and Arm-PCR of CDR3 regions yielded the TCR beta libraries. Via MiXCR, TCRdb re-called the multiplex PCR reads, giving one row per CDR3 protein. Of 300,000 or so distinct CDR3 sequences in the sample, about 20% were seen once. The sample's time point: persistent/refractory GD, antithyroid drugs over 5 years with positive TRAb. The TCR library was prepared using RNA isolated from PBMCs. The source was peripheral blood mononuclear cells (PBMCs), collected when the disease was refractory, from a patient treated with antithyroid drugs. These receptors were collected from a female donor with Graves disease.

This clonotype was seen ten or more times. This chain links TRBV2 with TRBJ1-5; 7 positions agree with TRBD1. In germline, CDR1 is SNHLY, CDR2 FYNNEI. With 3 bases clipped from V and 5 bases from J, the junction kept 7 bases outside the gene matches. This CDR3 has 15 amino acids. The CDR3 protein is CASSDLRGGHQPQHF. Written as DNA, the CDR3 is TGTGCCAGCAGTGATTTGCGAGGGGGCCATCAGCCCCAGCATTTT.

There are many counts of this clonotype. The rearrangement links TRBV6-2 or TRBV6-3 to TRBJ1-1; D is undetermined. V lost 5 bases to trimming and J lost 3 bases, with 16 bases between them. The CDR3 length is 15 residues. Germline values: CDR1 MNHEY, CDR2 SVGEGT. The DNA for the CDR3 is TGTGCCAGCAGTGAAGATATTGCGCCAGACACTGAAGCTTTCTTT. Protein product: CASSEDIAPDTEAFF.

This clonotype has more than one count but fewer than ten. The gene calls are TRBV20-1 and TRBJ1-1, with D uncertain. CDR1 is DFQATT and CDR2 is SNEGSKA in the germline V gene (reference sequence). This CDR3 is built from 16 residues. Deletions cut 0 bases from V and 0 bases from J, with 14 bases between. The CDR3 sequence is CSARDLLRQVNTEAFF. In DNA form, the CDR3 reads TGCAGTGCTAGAGATCTCCTACGACAAGTGAACACTGAAGCTTTCTTT.

This clonotype was detected many times. J is TRBJ1-1 and V is TRBV6-5, with TRBD1 matching over 9 bases. From germline, CDR1 is MNHEY and CDR2 SVGAGI. V trimming: 0 bases; J trimming: 5 bases; junction bases outside the gene matches: 10. The CDR3 spans 17 residues. The CDR3 sequence is CASSYSPQDRGRTEAFF. The CDR3 DNA is TGTGCCAGCAGTTACTCCCCCCAGGACAGGGGCCGGACTGAAGCTTTCTTT.